This T cell receptor (beta chain) was documented in a study of cytomegalovirus exposure and HLA in healthy donors (dated by TCRdb to 2016 to 2017). Background on the whole study: According to an earlier analysis of several hundred of the donors, roughly 180 million T cells yielded roughly 110 million unique TCR beta sequences and around 300 Gb of sequence data. Roughly 300 gigabases of sequencing data and tens of millions of unique TCR sequences were included in an early release covering roughly 600 HLA-typed donors. Of the roughly 400 genotyped donors, about 84% fell in the genetic ancestry cluster associated with self-reported Caucasian donors. The study aimed to test whether cataloging public T cell receptors could reveal signatures of past pathogen exposure. Using immunosequencing, the study profiled T cell repertoires from approximately 700 subjects and related those repertoires to cytomegalovirus serostatus. In addition to the first cohort of 666 subjects, a separate validation cohort of approximately 130 different subjects was used. High-throughput TCR immunosequencing, statistical association of individual TCRs with disease status, and machine learning were combined to predict cytomegalovirus infection status. To study patterns of TCR occurrence, a later analysis re-analyzed previously published TCR beta repertoires from 650 to 750 donors and added high-resolution HLA genotyping. Rather than using new phenotypic data, the later analysis identified candidate immune exposures from TCR beta sequences and from how often those sequences occurred across donors. In an earlier analysis of more than 550 of the donors, high-throughput TCR beta sequencing was used to judge whether each TCR beta V gene segment behaved as functional or pseudogenic. Donor age, sex, ethnicity and CMV serostatus were compiled alongside the repertoire data. In a later genetic analysis, genome-wide SNP genotypes for about three fifths of the roughly 670 donors were used, and that subset was treated as a discovery cohort. All discovery cohort repertoires had been generated using a single sequencing platform. Both class I and class II loci were covered by HLA typing, at four-digit resolution. Typing coverage varied by locus: about 620-640 donors for A, B, C, DRB1 and DQB1; roughly 520 for DQA1; more than 600 for DPA1; approximately 450 for DPB1. Roughly five DR-DQ haplotypes were handled as single units for association and clustering, since linkage in the cohort was strong. Among some 410 genotyped donors of the cohort, an average of approximately 240,000 unique TCR beta nucleotide sequences were sequenced per donor, roughly 18% of them non-productive. General conclusions and limits of the study: Several of the top co-occurrence clusters appeared to be linked to parvovirus B19, influenza, CMV and Epstein-Barr virus, according to a later analysis. Because counts were too low, seventeen rarely observed V segments, including chromosome 9 orphons, were left out of the earlier analysis of 500 to 750 of the donors. The authors suggested that the approach could potentially be generalized to other disease states and immunological phenotypes. Most TCR sequences were seen in very few donors, while some public TCRs were found in many individuals. The study gave a list of about 150 TCR beta chains associated with cytomegalovirus. In a later analysis, TCR association rates were found to vary across HLA loci, with the most associated TCRs seen for DRB1 alleles and the fewest for HLA-C alleles. Strong co-occurrence of HLA alleles, especially DR and DQ, made assigning TCR associations to individual alleles difficult. A further reported finding was that TCR beta sequences accurately predicted the HLA-A and HLA-B alleles for most subjects in the first cohort. A later analysis associated roughly 17,000 TCR beta sequences with specific HLA alleles at a false discovery rate of 0.05. A cluster of highly shared sequence variants was judged likely to represent a technical artifact of the sequencing pipeline. An association between a missense DCLRE1C variant and V-gene and J-gene trimming of TCR beta chains was found in a later genetic analysis and replicated in an independent cohort. In an earlier analysis of about 550 of the donors, most TCR beta V segments were observed in productive rearrangements about 87% or about 30% of the time, broadly matching IMGT annotations. Because some donors lacked HLA typing at each locus, the association tests relied only on the typed subset. Some IMGT-functional V segments, including TRBV6-2 and TRBV6-3, could not be told apart with the 87-base-pair reads, so those segments were excluded. In a later analysis, HLA-associated TCR beta chains were found to be more clonally expanded and to have lower generation probabilities than equally common non-associated chains. Most CMV-associated TCR beta chains appeared to be HLA-restricted in a later analysis, and the HLA associations seemed to be driven largely by CMV exposure. Compared with the approximately 670-donor mean, donors in an Asian-associated ancestry cluster had fewer N-insertions in productive TCRs, according to a later genetic analysis. Immune exposure information for the cohort was limited to CMV serostatus. In vitro tests confirmed that a few of the cytomegalovirus-associated TCR beta chains recognize cytomegalovirus antigens. Sequencing depth was assumed to be roughly uniform across donors in the presence/absence analyses, though that assumption may not hold. The classifier was reported to diagnose cytomegalovirus status with high specificity and sensitivity in both the original and validation cohorts. Correlated functional status among segregating V segments might be attributable to linkage disequilibrium, but an unknown experimental factor could not be ruled out. This cohort had only TCR beta chains sequenced, and the lack of alpha or paired-chain data limited which features could be detected.

The protocol used for the library was the immunoSEQ multiplex PCR assay. For the multiplex PCR, a mixture combining 60 forward primers for TCR Vbeta segments and 13 reverse primers for TCR Jbeta segments was used. Amplification of the CDR3 region of rearranged TCR beta genes was performed with a multiplex PCR assay on genomic DNA. The Illumina HiSeq System was used to sequence the amplified TCR beta libraries as 87-base-pair reads. Regarding the original processing steps: A later analysis tallied 70 million to 100 million unique TCR beta chains across the 700 or so repertoires, and approximately 12 million of those chains were shared by two or more donors. A nearest-neighbor algorithm error-corrected the raw reads and collapsed the reads into unique sequences, merging closely related sequences to remove PCR and sequencing errors. Alignment of CDR3 sequences to IMGT reference sequences was used to assign V, D and J gene segments. For a sequence to be retained, a match of at least six nucleotides was required to both a V gene segment and a J gene segment. A rearrangement was called productive if the CDR3 had no stop codons and remained in frame with V and J, and every other rearrangement was called non-productive. Following IMGT convention, CDR3 was defined as the stretch from the second conserved V-encoded cysteine up to the conserved J-encoded phenylalanine. In an earlier analysis of more than 550 of the donors, sequences lacking an unambiguous match to a single V gene segment were excluded. An earlier analysis of a few hundred of the donors called V segments functional above 56.7% productive rearrangements and segregating when the between-donor standard deviation exceeded 5%. A statistical classification framework was built for diagnosing cytomegalovirus status from the catalog of TCR beta chain sequences. In a later analysis, V and J genes were assigned by comparing TCR nucleotide sequences against IMGT/GENE-DB human TR gene sequences. In a later analysis, CDR3 sequences and most-parsimonious VDJ recombination scenarios were assigned using the TCRdist pipeline. In a later analysis, every TCR beta chain was defined by the combination of its CDR3 amino acid sequence and its V-gene family, and reads without a unique V-gene family were dropped. A later analysis removed roughly 590 highly shared, low-generation-probability nucleotide sequences to deal with suspected cross-contamination and a sequencing artifact. In a later analysis, a clonal expansion index for each public chain was calculated from normalized within-repertoire ranks of inferred template counts. In a later analysis, generation probabilities were computed with a VDJ recombination model fitted to out-of-frame rearrangements, and the resulting probabilities were checked against IGoR. In a later analysis, hypergeometric tests were used to score TCR-TCR, TCR-HLA and TCR-CMV co-occurrence, with a repertoire-size bias correction applied to TCR pairs. False discovery rates were estimated in a later analysis by permuting HLA or CMV assignments 20 times. In a later analysis, co-occurring TCRs were grouped using DBSCAN, and TCRdist sequence similarity was added for clustering within HLA-allele-positive subsets. Co-occurrence clustering excluded repertoires with fewer than 30,000 or more than 120,000 public chains, plus five with anomalous nucleotide sharing. TCRdb limited this immuneACCESS table to in-frame rearrangements with V and J called. A share of clones is missing; checked studies link under half to unresolved V genes, and the rest is unexplained. The DNA was the basis for D and trimming; V, J and clone size are from that table. The sample table records a few hundred thousand clones; over 65% of these occur just once. The ten largest clones add up to roughly 3% of the sample.

Germline trimming amounts to 7 bases on V and 0 bases on J, with 5 as the count of junction bases outside the gene matches. CDR1 and CDR2 are drawn from the germline V gene: MNHEY, SVGAGI. CDR3 length: 14 amino acids, cysteine to phenylalanine. Of all the DNA, just the CDR3 is kept, 42 bases in frame from base 1. The cohort consisted of approximately 690 healthy bone marrow donors. At the time of sampling, all cohort members were nominally healthy, though unrecorded immune exposures were likely present. The donor was CMV seronegative and was included in the group of around 320 seronegative cohort members. A peripheral blood sample was provided by each donor, and peripheral blood mononuclear cells were used for TCR beta sequencing. Genomic DNA extraction from the blood cell samples was performed with the Qiagen DNeasy Blood Extraction Kit. This clone was counted once. Its binding antigen is unknown. Base qualities are not at hand, and no much larger clone is one base apart.

Sequences were obtained from PBMCs. This receptor was obtained from a woman aged 30 to 39 in good health and CMV-seronegative. The chain uses TRBV6-5 and TRBJ1-1, with 7 bases in between that match TRBD1. CDR3 loop: CASTVTGMNTEAFF. The DNA reads as follows: TGTGCCAGCACTGTGACAGGGATGAACACTGAAGCTTTCTTT.